These T cell receptor beta chains were read from a single sample in a study of shared clonotypes between healthy human individuals. Profiled with immunoSEQ multiplex PCR; TCRdb holds only in-frame clones, not every one. The table includes 1,100,000 or so clones, around 82% detected once. Sequenced sample: memory CD4+ T cells from PBMCs. The source is a man aged 18-30 years in good health. Some clones in this sample may be carry-over from other donors' samples. Both conserved end residues are part of each CDR3.

V gene,J gene,CDR3 protein
TRBV18,TRBJ2-2,CASSPWSGALSNTGELFF
TRBV19,TRBJ1-5,CASTPMAGNYQPQHF
TRBV2,TRBJ1-4,CASISALGSTNEKLFF
TRBV6-6,TRBJ1-2,CASREQGRDGYTF
TRBV5-6,TRBJ1-5,CASSYRRGLEQPQHF
TRBV27,TRBJ2-6,CASSSMYSGANVLTF
TRBV2,TRBJ1-4,CASSEWGLIEKLFF
TRBV5-1,TRBJ1-1,CASSRGDRGEETEAFF
TRBV30,TRBJ2-1,CAWSGGVYNEQFF
TRBV6-1,.,CAGSEGAGGSYEQYF
TRBV29-1,TRBJ2-1,CSASGDSYNEQFF
TRBV21-1,TRBJ1-2,CASSKVHVNYGYTF
TRBV28,TRBJ2-7,CASSLIGGSGSYSYEQYF
TRBV4-1,TRBJ1-4,CASSQKRGVGDEKLFF
TRBV5-3,TRBJ1-5,CARSLGGDRGRHQPQHF
TRBV9,TRBJ2-7,CASPLRGSPYEQYF
TRBV29-1,TRBJ2-1,CSAGASLQMNEQFF
TRBV6-1,TRBJ1-5,CASSELFGHQPQHF
TRBV19,TRBJ1-1,CASGDRGKDAFF
TRBV5-1,.,CASSLSDRGPYEQYF
TRBV20-1,TRBJ2-3,CSAHADTQYF
TRBV4-2,TRBJ2-1,CASSQEPGGSNYNEQFF
TRBV6-1,TRBJ1-2,CASSYQGADYGYTF
TRBV30,TRBJ2-5,CAWSAGIQETQYF